What follows describes a single T cell receptor (beta chain). Its cognate antigen is unknown. This record belongs to a study of PD-L1 blockade in urothelial cancer. Study in general: Timepoints chosen for blood analysis were 3 weeks (second dose) and 6 weeks after treatment start.

Method: immunoSEQ multiplex PCR; TCRdb's copy keeps in-frame clones and lacks some. The profile covers about 38,000 clones, with 86% appearing a single time and under 25% taken by the ten largest. This CDR3 is 16 amino acids long. The V gene end was trimmed by 8 bases and the J gene end by 0 bases; junction bases not matched to a gene: 7. The germline CDR1 and CDR2 sequences are LNHDA and SQIVND (reference sequence). The time point here: peripheral blood 6 weeks after treatment start. Pretreatment and on-treatment samples were taken, numbering 1 to 8 per patient. Study results and limitations: Pretreatment TCR clonality in blood, when below the median, was predictive of better survival.

This rearrangement joins TRBV19 to TRBJ2-6; 7 bases agree with TRBD1. The material sequenced was PBMCs, taken around atezolizumab (anti-PD-L1) treatment. The sequence came from a man aged 55 to 70 with urothelial cancer. The DNA of the CDR3 is TGTGCCAGTTGTCAACCAGGGGGCTCTGGGGCCAACGTCCTGACTTTC. It is translated as CASCQPGGSGANVLTF.